What follows are 7 T cell receptor beta chains derived from one specimen sequenced in a study of glioma-infiltrating T cells. Using RNA template, CDR3s of TCR alpha and beta were amplified with iRepertoire arm-PCR. TCRdb ran MiXCR on the multiplex PCR reads and lists one entry per CDR3 protein. The repertoire holds some 160,000 distinct CDR3 sequences, more than 35% seen once, with roughly 5.4% in the top ten. The sequencing sample was made of glioma tissue, nonneoplastic brain tissue, or PBMCs (not recorded which). These receptors were taken from a human donor with low-grade glioma or glioblastoma, undergoing nonglioma brain surgery, or in good health (not recorded which).

This clonotype was seen only once. The J gene is TRBJ1-3, the V gene TRBV6-6; D gene uncertain. The CDR3 totals 19 residues. Trimming stripped 9 bases from V and 0 bases from J, with 27 bases between. Germline lookup yields CDR1 MNHNY and CDR2 SVGAGI (reference sequence). DNA for the CDR3: TGTGCCAGAAGCCAAGGGATGGCGGGATGGCGACGCTCTGGAAACACCATATATTTT. Its translation: CARSQGMAGWRRSGNTIYF.

The table lists this clonotype with a few counts. The chain is built from TRBV5-1 and TRBJ2-1; 12 bases map to TRBD2. The CDR3 loop spans 14 amino acids. Germline CDR1 is SGHRS and CDR2 is YFSETQ. V trimming: 4 bases; J trimming: 7 bases; junction bases outside the gene matches: 3. The CDR3 DNA reads as TGCGCCAGCAGCCCCGGGACTAGCGGGAATGAGCAGTTCTTC. Protein: CASSPGTSGNEQFF.

Ten or more counts support this clonotype. The chain joins TRBV15 to TRBJ1-1; D call uncertain. The CDR3 contains 13 residues. Germline-derived CDR1 and CDR2 are LNHNV and YYDKDF (reference sequence). V lost 0 bases, J lost 4 bases, and 6 bases lay in between. The CDR3 DNA is TGTGCCACCAGCAGAGATCTGATCACTGAAGCTTTCTTT. This codes for CATSRDLITEAFF.

CDR3 nucleotide sequence: TGCAGCGTTGGTGACAGGGGCGAAAAACTGTTTTTT. This encodes CSVGDRGEKLFF. The chain links TRBV29-1 to TRBJ1-4, with TRBD1 matching 8 bases. The CDR3 spans 12 residues. Germline assignment: CDR1 SQVTM and CDR2 ANQGSEA. V gave up 4 bases and J gave up 8 bases; unmatched junction bases: 3.

At least ten counts were recorded for this clonotype. The chain recombines TRBV28 with TRBJ1-2; D remains ambiguous. With 4 bases removed from V and 6 bases from J, the gap between germline ends came to 3 bases. The CDR3 consists of 10 residues. Germline CDR1 reads MDHEN; CDR2 reads SYDVKM. The CDR3 region is CASSSDGYTF. DNA for the CDR3: TGTGCCAGCAGTTCTGATGGCTACACCTTC.

The DNA for the CDR3 is TGTGCCAGCAGCTTTGGACCCCAAACGCAGTATTTT. Amino acid sequence: CASSFGPQTQYF. The chain combines TRBV5-6 with TRBJ2-3; D ambiguous. The CDR3 is 12 residues long. The germline V gene has CDR1 SGHDT and CDR2 YYEEEE. The V end lost 2 bases, the J end lost 9 bases, and 10 bases lay between the germline ends.

In its sample, this clonotype was seen many times. J is TRBJ1-5 and V is TRBV2; tentative D call: TRBD1 (5 bases). V lost 4 bases and J 1 base, leaving 11 bases between the germline ends. Germline V CDR1 and CDR2: SNHLY, FYNNEI. This CDR3 has 15 amino acids. CDR3 nucleotide sequence: TGTGCCAGCAGTGGCCAGGGAGAAAGCAATCAGCCCCAGCATTTT. This translates into CASSGQGESNQPQHF.